The clone carrying this T cell receptor beta chain was observed many times. The antigen is not known. This specimen belongs to a study of T cell repertoires in cytomegalovirus infection. For the study at large: HLA-C-restricted CMV epitopes, recently identified, and well-studied HLA-B-restricted ones were used by the study. Public TCR beta signatures provided an indication of both CMV infection and a matching HLA type.

Study-level findings and limits: Across the ex vivo response, the dominant clonotypes were HLA-C-restricted CMV-specific TCR beta clonotypes. Frequencies of public TCR beta families were cumulated, and this identified carriers of CMV plus the relevant HLA.

V trimming: 6 bases; J trimming: 0 bases; junction bases outside the gene matches: 2. The germline CDR1 and CDR2 sequences are MNHEY and SVGEGT. The CDR3 contains 13 residues. One entry per CDR3 protein results from TCRdb running MiXCR on the reads. Here the sample spans roughly 90,000 distinct CDR3 sequences, 25% to 35% being singletons. The sequence derives from a human donor in good health (CMV status not recorded). Some clones in this sample may be carry-over from other donors' samples. This material consisted of CD8+ T cells from cultured PBMCs, taken from culture after CMV antigen stimulation. The chain carries TRBV6-2 or TRBV6-3 and TRBJ2-7; 7 nucleotides agree with TRBD2. The CDR3 spells CASSRDYSYEQYF. CDR3 sequence (DNA): TGTGCCAGCAGCCGGGACTACTCCTACGAGCAGTACTTC.